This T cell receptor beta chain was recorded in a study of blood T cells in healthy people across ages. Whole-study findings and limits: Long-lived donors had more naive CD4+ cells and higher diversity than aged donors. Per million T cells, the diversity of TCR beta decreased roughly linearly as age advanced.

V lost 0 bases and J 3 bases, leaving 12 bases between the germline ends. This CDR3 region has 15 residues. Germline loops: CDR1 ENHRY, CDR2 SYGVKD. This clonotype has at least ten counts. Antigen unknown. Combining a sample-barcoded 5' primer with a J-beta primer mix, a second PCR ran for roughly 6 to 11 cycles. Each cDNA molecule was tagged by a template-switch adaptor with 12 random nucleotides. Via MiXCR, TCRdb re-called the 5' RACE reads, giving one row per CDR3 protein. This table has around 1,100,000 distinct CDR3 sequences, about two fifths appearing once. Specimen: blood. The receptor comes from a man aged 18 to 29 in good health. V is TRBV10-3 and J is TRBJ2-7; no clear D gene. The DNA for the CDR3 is TGTGCCATCAGTGAGTCTACAGAGGTCTTCTACGAGCAGTACTTC. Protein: CAISESTEVFYEQYF.